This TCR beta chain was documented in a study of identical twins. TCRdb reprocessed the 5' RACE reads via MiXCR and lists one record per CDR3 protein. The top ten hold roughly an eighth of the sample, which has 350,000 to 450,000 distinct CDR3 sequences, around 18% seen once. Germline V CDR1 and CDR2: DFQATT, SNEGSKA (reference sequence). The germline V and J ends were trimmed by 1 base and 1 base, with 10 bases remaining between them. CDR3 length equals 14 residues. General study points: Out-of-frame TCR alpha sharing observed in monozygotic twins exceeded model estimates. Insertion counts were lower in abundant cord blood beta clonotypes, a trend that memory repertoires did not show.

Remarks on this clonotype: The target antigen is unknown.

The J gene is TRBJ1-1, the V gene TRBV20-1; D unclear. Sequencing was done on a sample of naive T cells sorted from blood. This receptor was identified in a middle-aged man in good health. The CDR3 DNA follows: TGCAGTGCTAGAGGGCTAACCGGGAACACTGAAGCTTTCTTT. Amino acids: CSARGLTGNTEAFF.